This T cell receptor (beta chain) was captured by sequencing in a study of CD8 T cells in ankylosing spondylitis (dated by TCRdb to the late 2010s). General notes on the study: The study set out to find disease-linked TCR variants by profiling T cell receptor beta repertoires in ankylosing spondylitis patients and healthy donors. The full study cohort comprised 20 to 30 ankylosing spondylitis patients and some 100 healthy donors. Samples of peripheral blood were taken, and for ankylosing spondylitis patients, synovial fluid was collected as well. The full study reports these points: Some motif variants had previously been reported in the synovial fluid and blood of reactive arthritis patients, which suggests shared mechanisms of disease initiation. Significant enrichment of the disease-linked clones was reported in matched synovial fluid samples from ankylosing spondylitis patients. The disease-linked clones showed a CD8+ phenotype and occurred at relatively low frequencies in peripheral blood. A TCR beta motif of several highly homologous amino acid variants appeared characteristic of blood from ankylosing spondylitis patients.

Synovial fluid samples were matched to blood samples from the same ankylosing spondylitis patients. The sample was run on an Illumina HiSeq 2500. Quantitative 5'-RACE with molecular barcodes was the method used to prepare the TCR beta libraries. Concerning the study's data processing: Disease-linked TCR variants were identified with a new computational method built on a probabilistic model of VDJ rearrangement. In TCRdb, the public reads were trimmed at Q25 with fastp and aligned with MiXCR, with productive beta chains retained. For every CDR3 protein sequence, its rows merge into one entry that carries the most common genes and DNA. The V and J calls follow TCRdb's processing rather than the paper's. This sample lists some 37,000 distinct CDR3 sequences; under 15% were detected once. The ten largest clones add up to about 30% of the sample. Notes on this clonotype: Its antigen is still unknown. Per-base quality was not reported, and no clone a single base away is much larger than it.

This TCR came from a male donor with ankylosing spondylitis. The sequenced material came from synovial fluid, either unsorted or a sorted T cell fraction (not recorded which).

The CDR3 here reads CASSTRQAGSEKLFF. The DNA sequence is as follows: TGTGCCAGCAGCACCCGACAGGCGGGCTCTGAAAAACTGTTTTTT. The V and J segments used are TRBV13 and TRBJ1-4, and perhaps TRBD1 as D gene, on 6 matching bases. The germline V gene (reference sequence) provides CDR1 PRHDT and CDR2 FYEKMQ. Trimming costs V 5 bases and J 7 bases, and their ends lie 17 bases apart. The CDR3 spans 15 residues, from the cysteine through the phenylalanine. Of the read, only the CDR3 DNA is kept; its 45 bases are in frame from base 1.